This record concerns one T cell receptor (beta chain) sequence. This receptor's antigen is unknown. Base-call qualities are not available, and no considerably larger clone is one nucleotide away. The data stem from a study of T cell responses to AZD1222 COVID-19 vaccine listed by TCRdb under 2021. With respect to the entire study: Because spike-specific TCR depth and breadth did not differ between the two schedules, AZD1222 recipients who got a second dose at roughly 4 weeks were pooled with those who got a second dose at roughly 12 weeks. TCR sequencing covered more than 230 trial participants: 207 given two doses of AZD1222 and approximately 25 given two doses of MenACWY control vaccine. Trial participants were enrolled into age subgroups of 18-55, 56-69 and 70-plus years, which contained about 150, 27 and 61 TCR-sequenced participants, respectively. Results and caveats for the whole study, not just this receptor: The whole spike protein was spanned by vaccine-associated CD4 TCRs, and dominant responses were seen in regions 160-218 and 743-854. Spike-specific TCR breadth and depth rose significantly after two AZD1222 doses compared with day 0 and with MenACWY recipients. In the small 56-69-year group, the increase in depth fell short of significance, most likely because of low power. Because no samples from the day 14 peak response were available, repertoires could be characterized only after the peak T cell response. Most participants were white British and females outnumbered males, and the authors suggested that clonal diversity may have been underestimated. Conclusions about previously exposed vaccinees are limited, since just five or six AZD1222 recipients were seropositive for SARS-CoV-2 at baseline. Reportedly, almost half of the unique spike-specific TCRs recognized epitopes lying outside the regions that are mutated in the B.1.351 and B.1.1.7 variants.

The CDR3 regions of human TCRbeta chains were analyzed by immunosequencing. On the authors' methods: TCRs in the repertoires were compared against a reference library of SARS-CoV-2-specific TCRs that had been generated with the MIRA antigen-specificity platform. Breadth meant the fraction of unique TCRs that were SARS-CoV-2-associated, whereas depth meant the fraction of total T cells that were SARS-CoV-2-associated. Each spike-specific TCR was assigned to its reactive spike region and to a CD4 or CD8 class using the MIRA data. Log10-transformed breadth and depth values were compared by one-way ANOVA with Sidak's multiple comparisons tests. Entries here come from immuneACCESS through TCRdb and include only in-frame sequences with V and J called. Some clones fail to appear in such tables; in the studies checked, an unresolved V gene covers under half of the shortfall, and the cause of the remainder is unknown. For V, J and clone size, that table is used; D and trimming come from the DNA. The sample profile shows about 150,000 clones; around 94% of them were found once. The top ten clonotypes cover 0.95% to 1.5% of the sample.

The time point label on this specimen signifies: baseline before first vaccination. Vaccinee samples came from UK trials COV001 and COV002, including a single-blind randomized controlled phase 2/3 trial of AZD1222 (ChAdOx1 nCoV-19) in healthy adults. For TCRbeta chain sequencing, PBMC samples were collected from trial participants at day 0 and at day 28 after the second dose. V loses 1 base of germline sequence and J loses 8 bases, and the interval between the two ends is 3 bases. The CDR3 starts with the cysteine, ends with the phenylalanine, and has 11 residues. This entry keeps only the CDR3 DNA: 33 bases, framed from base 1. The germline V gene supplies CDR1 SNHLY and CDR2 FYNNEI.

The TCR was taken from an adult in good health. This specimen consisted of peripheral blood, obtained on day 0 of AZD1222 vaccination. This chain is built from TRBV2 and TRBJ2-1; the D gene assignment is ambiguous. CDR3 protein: CASSEVYEQFF. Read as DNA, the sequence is TGTGCCAGCAGTGAAGTTTATGAGCAGTTCTTC.